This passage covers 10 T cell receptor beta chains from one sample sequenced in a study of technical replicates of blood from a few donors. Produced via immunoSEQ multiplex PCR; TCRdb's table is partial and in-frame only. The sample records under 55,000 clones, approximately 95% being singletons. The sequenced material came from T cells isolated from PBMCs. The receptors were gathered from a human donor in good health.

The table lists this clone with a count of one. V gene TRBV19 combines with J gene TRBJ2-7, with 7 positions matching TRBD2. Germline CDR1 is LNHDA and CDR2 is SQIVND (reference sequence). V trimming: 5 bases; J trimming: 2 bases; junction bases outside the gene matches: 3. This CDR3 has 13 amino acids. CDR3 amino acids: CASSVSGAYEQYF. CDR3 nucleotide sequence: TGTGCCAGTAGTGTCAGCGGGGCCTACGAGCAGTACTTC.

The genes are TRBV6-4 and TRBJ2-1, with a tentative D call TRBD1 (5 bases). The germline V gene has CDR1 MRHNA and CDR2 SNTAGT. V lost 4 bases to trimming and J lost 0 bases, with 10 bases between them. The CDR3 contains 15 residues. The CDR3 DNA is TGTGCCAGCAGTGTCACAGGTATCTCCTACAATGAGCAGTTCTTC. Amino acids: CASSVTGISYNEQFF.

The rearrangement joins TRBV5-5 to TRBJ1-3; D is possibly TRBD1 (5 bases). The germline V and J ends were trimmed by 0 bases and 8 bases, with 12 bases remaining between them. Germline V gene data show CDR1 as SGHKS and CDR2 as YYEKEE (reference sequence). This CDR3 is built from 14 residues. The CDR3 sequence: CASSLVPGWDTIYF. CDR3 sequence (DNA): TGTGCCAGCAGCTTGGTGCCAGGGTGGGACACCATATATTTT.

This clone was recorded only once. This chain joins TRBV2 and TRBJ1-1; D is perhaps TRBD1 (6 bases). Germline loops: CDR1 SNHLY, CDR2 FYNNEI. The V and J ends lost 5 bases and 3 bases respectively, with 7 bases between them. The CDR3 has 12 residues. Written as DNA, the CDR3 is TGTGCCAGCAGTTGGACAGACACTGAAGCTTTCTTT. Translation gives CASSWTDTEAFF.

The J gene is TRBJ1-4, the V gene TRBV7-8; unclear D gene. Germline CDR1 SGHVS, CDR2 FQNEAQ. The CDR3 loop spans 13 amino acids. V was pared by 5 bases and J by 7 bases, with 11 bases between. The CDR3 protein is CASSVSGIEKLFF. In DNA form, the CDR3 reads TGTGCCAGCAGCGTCTCCGGGATTGAAAAACTGTTTTTT.

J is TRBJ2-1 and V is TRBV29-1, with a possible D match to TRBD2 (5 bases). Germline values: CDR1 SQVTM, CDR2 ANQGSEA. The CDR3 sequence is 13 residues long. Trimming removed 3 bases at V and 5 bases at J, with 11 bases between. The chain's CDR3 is CSVDISVDNEQFF. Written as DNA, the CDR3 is TGCAGCGTTGATATTAGCGTCGACAATGAGCAGTTCTTC.

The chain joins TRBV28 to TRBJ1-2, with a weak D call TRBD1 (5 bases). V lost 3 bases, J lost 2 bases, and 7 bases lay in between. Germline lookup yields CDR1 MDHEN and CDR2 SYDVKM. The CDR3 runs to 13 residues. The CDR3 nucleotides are TGTGCCAGCAGTTTGCGGACAAACTATGGCTACACCTTC. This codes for CASSLRTNYGYTF.

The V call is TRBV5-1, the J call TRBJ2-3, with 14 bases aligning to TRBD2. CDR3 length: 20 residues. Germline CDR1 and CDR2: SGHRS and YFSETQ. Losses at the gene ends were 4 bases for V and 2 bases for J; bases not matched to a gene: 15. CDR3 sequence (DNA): TGCGCCAGCAGCCTGGAGAGACTAGCGGGAGGGCCCATCTTCACAGATACGCAGTATTTT. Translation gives CASSLERLAGGPIFTDTQYF.

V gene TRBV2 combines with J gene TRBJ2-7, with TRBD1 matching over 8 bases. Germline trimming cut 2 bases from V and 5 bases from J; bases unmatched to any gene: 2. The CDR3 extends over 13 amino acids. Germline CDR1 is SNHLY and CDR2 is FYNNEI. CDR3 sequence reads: CASSEQGANEQYF. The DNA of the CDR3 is TGTGCCAGCAGTGAACAGGGGGCTAACGAGCAGTACTTC.

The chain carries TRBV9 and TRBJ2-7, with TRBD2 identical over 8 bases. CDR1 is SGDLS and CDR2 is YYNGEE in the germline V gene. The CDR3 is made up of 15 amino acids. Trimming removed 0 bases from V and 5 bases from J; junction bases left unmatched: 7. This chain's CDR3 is CASSVGVAGYHEQYF. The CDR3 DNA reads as TGTGCCAGCAGCGTAGGTGTAGCGGGATACCACGAGCAGTACTTC.